The source of this TCR beta chain is a study of glioma-infiltrating T cells. Study-wide results and caveats: Tissue-blood divergence was below expectation in non-neoplastic patients, above in gliomas.

About this clonotype itself: Antigen specificity is unknown.

The iRepertoire nested amplicon-rescue multiplex PCR amplified TCR alpha and beta CDR3s from RNA. In TCRdb, the multiplex PCR reads were re-called with MiXCR into one record per CDR3 protein. The sample yields 100,000 to 150,000 distinct CDR3 sequences, more than 20% seen once. V dropped 6 bases and J dropped 10 bases, with 13 bases sitting between them. There are 12 residues in the CDR3. Germline V CDR1 and CDR2: SNHLY, FYNNEI. The receptor's source is a human donor with low-grade glioma or glioblastoma, undergoing nonglioma brain surgery, or in good health (not recorded which). Sequencing input: glioma tissue, nonneoplastic brain tissue, or PBMCs (not recorded which). The chain carries TRBV2 and TRBJ2-1; weak D call: TRBD2 (5 bases). The CDR3 reads CASSRAGVEQFF. CDR3 nucleotide sequence: TGTGCCAGCAGCCGCGCCGGGGTGGAGCAGTTCTTC.